Listed below are T cell receptor beta chains from one sample, sequenced in a study of blood T cell repertoires in COVID-19. The method was immunoSEQ multiplex PCR; TCRdb's version includes in-frame clones alone and lacks a portion of them. Here the sample spans approximately 160,000 clones, around 85% being singletons. The sequenced material came from peripheral blood. These receptors were obtained from a man in his sixties who had recovered from COVID-19. The CDR3 runs from the conserved cysteine through the conserved F or W.

>TRBV5-1|TRBJ2-7
CASSSTGGAMSPEQYF
>TRBV9|TRBJ2-3
CASSVSGIGGDTQYF
>TRBV11-2|TRBJ2-3
CASSLGADTDTQYF
>TRBV7-2|TRBJ2-3
CASSSKVGRGDTQYF
>TRBV4-1|TRBJ2-7
CASSQPTAGSYEQYF
>TRBV19|TRBJ2-3
CASSPRGNTDTQYF
>TRBV9|TRBJ2-3
CASSSNTWDNTDTQYF
>TRBV3-1/TRBV3-2|TRBJ2-2
CASSHRGTSGGTGELFF
>TRBV4-2|TRBJ2-4
CASSLTSGESQNIQYF
>TRBV2|TRBJ1-6
CASRSNSPLHF
>TRBV5-1|TRBJ1-4
CASSLEAGVNEKLFF
>TRBV7-2|TRBJ1-4
CASSAGGTGVEKLFF
>TRBV18|TRBJ2-7
CASSPGTSSYEQYF
>TRBV6-5|TRBJ2-2
CATQPGGELFF
>TRBV4-1|TRBJ1-4
CASSLGQAGRKLFF